This passage covers 29 T cell receptor beta chains from one sample sequenced in a study of human T cells and chemical hapten exposure. Time point defined: healthy volunteer bleed at 6 weeks. The study extracted total RNA from unfractionated whole blood. One entry per CDR3 protein results from TCRdb running MiXCR on the RACE reads. The profile shows about 82,000 distinct CDR3 sequences, over 7% of them singletons. Material for sequencing was whole blood. The receptors originated from a male donor in good health. Some clones in this sample may be carry-over from other donors' samples.

This clonotype was counted at least ten times. The genes are TRBV5-1 and TRBJ1-1; 7 bases are a match to TRBD1. V shed 3 bases, J shed 5 bases, and the junction held 10 bases outside the gene matches. Germline V lookup: CDR1 SGHRS, CDR2 YFSETQ. The CDR3 runs 15 residues. This chain's CDR3 is CASSSELTGRTEAFF. As DNA, the CDR3 is TGCGCCAGCAGCTCGGAATTGACAGGGAGGACTGAAGCTTTCTTT.

This clonotype was found a few times. This chain connects TRBV27 to TRBJ1-5, with a weak D call TRBD1 (6 bases). Looked up from germline, CDR1 is MNHEY and CDR2 is SMNVEV (reference sequence). CDR3 length: 15 residues. Trimming pared 6 bases from V and 3 bases from J, leaving 15 bases between. Written as DNA, the CDR3 is TGTGCCAGCAGCGCCGTGGGGGGCCCCAATCAGCCCCAGCATTTT. It yields the protein CASSAVGGPNQPQHF.

This clonotype has more than one count but fewer than ten. This sequence joins TRBV25-1 and TRBJ2-7, with 12 bases that match TRBD2. After removal of 1 base from V and 2 bases from J, the junction contained 3 bases not matched to a gene. The germline V gene encodes CDR1 MGHDK and CDR2 SYGVNS. This CDR3 is built from 16 residues. The CDR3, as DNA: TGTGCCAGCAGTGAATTGAGGACTAGCGGGACCTACGAGCAGTACTTC. This sequence encodes CASSELRTSGTYEQYF.

Many counts were recorded for this clonotype. This chain joins TRBV10-3 and TRBJ2-3; D tentatively fits TRBD1 or TRBD2 (6 bases each). The ends were cut back, 5 bases at V and 4 bases at J, with 10 bases in the middle. This CDR3 has 13 residues. Per germline, CDR1 ENHRY and CDR2 SYGVKD. The CDR3 spells CAISMGGPDTQYF. The DNA for the CDR3 is TGTGCCATCAGTATGGGGGGCCCAGATACGCAGTATTTT.

This clonotype was picked up a small number of times. The V and J genes are TRBV20-1 and TRBJ1-5; D unresolved. The CDR3 loop spans 13 amino acids. Germline-derived CDR1 and CDR2 are DFQATT and SNEGSKA (reference sequence). With 5 bases removed from V and 5 bases from J, the gap between germline ends came to 13 bases. The CDR3 nucleotides are TGCAGTGCTCAAGGGAGAGGAGATCAGCCCCAGCATTTT. It is translated as CSAQGRGDQPQHF.

The V and J genes are TRBV6-1 and TRBJ1-5; 10 nucleotides line up with TRBD1. V was clipped by 3 bases and J by 6 bases; unmatched bases: 14. Germline CDR1 and CDR2: MNHNS and SASEGT. This CDR3 is built from 18 residues. The CDR3 loop reads CASSEEIRGQGGGQPQHF. CDR3 sequence (DNA): TGTGCCAGCAGTGAGGAAATAAGAGGACAGGGGGGGGGTCAGCCCCAGCATTTT.

This chain connects TRBV29-1 to TRBJ1-4; D is unresolved. This CDR3 contains 15 residues. The V end lost 5 bases, the J end lost 0 bases, and 13 bases lay between the germline ends. Germline-derived CDR1 and CDR2 are SQVTM and ANQGSEA. The DNA for the CDR3 is TGCAGCGTTAGCAAAGGCGGATCAACTAATGAAAAACTGTTTTTT. Encoded protein: CSVSKGGSTNEKLFF.

The CDR3 bases are TGTGCCAGCAGTTTATCCATGAACACTGAAGCTTTCTTT. Translated: CASSLSMNTEAFF. The chain carries TRBV27 and TRBJ1-1; D gene uncertain. Germline V gives CDR1 MNHEY, CDR2 SMNVEV (reference sequence). V was shortened by 0 bases and J by 0 bases, with 2 bases between the two germline ends. The CDR3 is 13 residues long.

This clonotype has more than one count but fewer than ten. This chain uses TRBV4-2 with TRBJ2-3; 9 nucleotides align to TRBD1. This CDR3 comprises 15 residues. Germline CDR1 and CDR2: LGHNA and YNFKEQ. The ends lost 1 base at V and 4 bases at J; junction bases unmatched: 3. In DNA, the CDR3 is TGTGCCAGCAGCCAAGGGACAGGGGTCCCAGATACGCAGTATTTT. This translates into CASSQGTGVPDTQYF.

This clonotype was counted ten times or more. The rearrangement joins TRBV27 to TRBJ2-1; D assignment may be TRBD1 or TRBD2 (5 bases each). The germline gives CDR1 MNHEY, CDR2 SMNVEV (reference sequence). V dropped 5 bases and J dropped 2 bases, with 13 bases sitting between them. This CDR3 has 15 amino acids. The CDR3 DNA reads as TGTGCCAGCAGTCGCATGGGGGTCCCCTACAATGAGCAGTTCTTC. It yields the protein CASSRMGVPYNEQFF.

CDR3 in amino acids: CASSPGTGGAGETQYF. CDR3 nucleotide sequence: TGCGCCAGCAGCCCAGGGACAGGGGGCGCCGGGGAGACCCAGTACTTC. The V call is TRBV5-1, the J call TRBJ2-5, with TRBD1 matching 12 bases. V gave up 4 bases and J gave up 5 bases; unmatched junction bases: 9. Germline-derived CDR1 and CDR2 are SGHRS and YFSETQ. The CDR3 spans 16 residues.

This clonotype was recorded at least ten times. The rearrangement joins TRBV30 to TRBJ2-7; 14 bases match TRBD2. Per germline, CDR1 GTSNPN and CDR2 SVGIG (reference sequence). The CDR3 totals 15 residues. J was trimmed by 7 bases and V by 2 bases; bases with no gene match: 7. CDR3 amino acids: CAWSKGLAGEGEQYF. DNA of the CDR3: TGTGCCTGGAGTAAGGGACTAGCGGGAGAAGGGGAGCAGTACTTC.

The chain uses TRBV27 and TRBJ2-7; weak D call: TRBD2 (6 bases). The V end lost 6 bases, the J end lost 0 bases, and 18 bases lay between the germline ends. Germline CDR1 reads MNHEY; CDR2 reads SMNVEV (reference sequence). This CDR3 spans 16 amino acids. This CDR3 is CASSLWRDPYSYEQYF. The CDR3 DNA follows: TGTGCCAGCAGCTTGTGGCGGGACCCATACTCCTACGAGCAGTACTTC.

V gene TRBV5-1 combines with J gene TRBJ2-1; 8 bases fit TRBD1. The CDR3 is 15 amino acids. V lost 6 bases to trimming and J lost 8 bases; unmatched junction nucleotides: 13. In germline, CDR1 is SGHRS, CDR2 YFSETQ. The CDR3 DNA follows: TGCGCCAGCATCTCTGGAACAGGGGGTTGGGATGAGCAGTTCTTC. This encodes CASISGTGGWDEQFF.

The gene calls are TRBV4-1 and TRBJ2-1; TRBD2 might be the D (6 bases). This CDR3 has 15 residues. From germline, CDR1 is MGHRA and CDR2 YSYEKL. V gave up 1 base and J gave up 2 bases, with 9 bases separating them. The CDR3 region has the DNA TGCGCCAGCAGCCAAGCTGAGCGGGCCTACAATGAGCAGTTCTTC. It is translated as CASSQAERAYNEQFF.

The V gene is TRBV3-1, the J gene TRBJ2-3; weak D call: TRBD1 (8 bases). The CDR3 sequence is 18 residues long. Germline CDR1 is LGHDT and CDR2 is YNNKEL (reference sequence). Trimming pared 2 bases from V and 4 bases from J, leaving 22 bases between. In DNA, the CDR3 is TGTGCCAGCAGCCAACGTGGATTCGGACAGGGAGGGTCAGATACGCAGTATTTT. This codes for CASSQRGFGQGGSDTQYF.

This clonotype has just a few counts. The V call is TRBV4-2, the J call TRBJ1-2; D unclear. Trimming cost V 0 bases and J 1 base, with 9 bases left between them. The CDR3 sequence is 15 residues long. Per the germline V gene, CDR1 is LGHNA and CDR2 is YNFKEQ. As DNA, the CDR3 is TGTGCCAGCAGCCAAGATTTTGCCATTAACTATGGCTACACCTTC. Translation gives CASSQDFAINYGYTF.

This clonotype has a handful of counts. This chain uses TRBV20-1 with TRBJ1-6, with a weak D call TRBD1 (6 bases). CDR1 and CDR2 (germline): DFQATT, SNEGSKA (reference sequence). The CDR3 is 17 residues long. Trimming cost V 6 bases and J 8 bases, with 26 bases left between them. CDR3 DNA: TGCAGTGCCCGCGTATCGGGGGGGCAGATGCTTGATTCACCCCTCCACTTT. This gives the protein CSARVSGGQMLDSPLHF.

This chain links TRBV4-2 with TRBJ1-5; TRBD1 matches at 9 bases. The germline V gene has CDR1 LGHNA and CDR2 YNFKEQ. CDR3 length: 17 residues. V lost 0 bases to trimming and J lost 6 bases; unmatched junction nucleotides: 9. This CDR3 is CASSQDTVGQGGQPQHF. The CDR3 bases are TGTGCCAGCAGCCAAGATACGGTGGGACAGGGAGGTCAGCCCCAGCATTTT.

V is TRBV7-2 and J is TRBJ1-2; D is possibly TRBD1 (5 bases). The V and J ends lost 1 base and 0 bases respectively, with 6 bases between them. The CDR3 extends over 14 amino acids. Germline V CDR1 and CDR2: SGHTA, FQGNSA. This chain's CDR3 is CASSLDRSNYGYTF. For the CDR3, the DNA is TGTGCCAGCAGCTTAGACAGGTCTAACTATGGCTACACCTTC.

There are many counts of this clonotype. The CDR3 DNA reads as TGCGCCAGCAGCTCGGCCCGGGGGGTTGGAGATACGCAGTATTTT. Translating it yields CASSSARGVGDTQYF. The chain links TRBV5-1 to TRBJ2-3; TRBD2 aligns across 7 bases. Germline V gene sequence: CDR1 SGHRS, CDR2 YFSETQ. V shed 3 bases, J shed 5 bases, and the junction held 9 bases outside the gene matches. This CDR3 is built from 15 residues.

This clonotype was seen only a few times. The CDR3 sequence: CASSYNGFQETQYF. The CDR3 DNA sequence: TGTGCCAGCAGTTACAACGGGTTCCAAGAGACCCAGTACTTC. The rearrangement uses TRBV6-5 and TRBJ2-5, with D uncertain. There are 14 residues in the CDR3. V lost 2 bases and J lost 1, with 8 bases in between. Germline V lookup: CDR1 MNHEY, CDR2 SVGAGI.

The sample holds many counts of this clonotype. This rearrangement joins TRBV6-4 to TRBJ1-5; D uncertain. Trimming removed 0 bases at V and 2 bases at J, with 23 bases between. CDR1 and CDR2 from the germline V gene are MRHNA and SNTAGT. This CDR3 spans 20 amino acids. The CDR3 spells CASSDSEGSKKYGGNQPQHF. As DNA, the CDR3 is TGTGCCAGCAGTGACTCAGAAGGGTCTAAGAAATATGGGGGCAATCAGCCCCAGCATTTT.

Only a few counts were recorded for this clonotype. The chain links TRBV18 to TRBJ1-1; D ambiguous. This CDR3 is 14 amino acids long. Germline assignment: CDR1 KGHSH and CDR2 LQKENI. V lost 0 bases to trimming and J lost 1 base, with 6 bases between them. The CDR3 reads CASSPPGQNTEAFF. The CDR3 bases are TGTGCCAGCTCACCACCCGGCCAGAACACTGAAGCTTTCTTT.

The chain carries TRBV7-9 and TRBJ2-1; D is unclear. CDR1 SEHNR and CDR2 FQNEAQ come from the germline V gene (reference sequence). The CDR3 is made up of 14 amino acids. Trimming took off 1 base at V and 5 bases at J, with 9 bases between the two ends. As DNA, the CDR3 is TGTGCCAGCAGCTTAGAGCCCGATCACAATGAGCAGTTCTTC. Its translation is CASSLEPDHNEQFF.

This clonotype was seen a handful of times. V gene TRBV29-1 combines with J gene TRBJ2-1, with a possible D match to TRBD2 (5 bases). V lost 3 bases and J lost 2, with 14 bases in between. CDR3 length equals 15 residues. CDR1 is SQVTM, CDR2 ANQGSEA, per germline. The DNA of the CDR3 is TGCAGCGTTGACCTACTTGAGGGCCCCTACAATGAGCAGTTCTTC. This encodes CSVDLLEGPYNEQFF.

J is TRBJ2-1 and V is TRBV27; a weak D match, TRBD1 (6 bases). This CDR3 has 13 amino acids. V was trimmed by 5 bases and J by 8 bases, leaving 13 bases between them. Germline assignment: CDR1 MNHEY and CDR2 SMNVEV (reference sequence). The CDR3 spells CASSLRGYDEQFF. The CDR3 bases are TGTGCCAGCAGTCTCAGGGGATACGATGAGCAGTTCTTC.

In this sample, this clonotype turned up a few times. The chain combines TRBV27 with TRBJ1-1; D is undetermined. Trimming took off 3 bases at V and 7 bases at J, with 9 bases between the two ends. The CDR3 has 12 residues. CDR1 MNHEY and CDR2 SMNVEV come from the germline V gene (reference sequence). The CDR3 protein is CASSLSRFEAFF. Here the CDR3 DNA reads TGTGCCAGCAGTTTGAGCAGATTTGAAGCTTTCTTT.

V usage is TRBV6-2 or TRBV6-3 and J usage is TRBJ1-1; D remains unclear. V dropped 4 bases and J dropped 6 bases, with 9 bases sitting between them. Germline CDR1 reads MNHEY; CDR2 reads SVGEGT. This CDR3 is 12 amino acids long. CDR3 nucleotides: TGTGCCAGCAGTTTGGGCTACGCTGAAGCTTTCTTT. Translation: CASSLGYAEAFF.